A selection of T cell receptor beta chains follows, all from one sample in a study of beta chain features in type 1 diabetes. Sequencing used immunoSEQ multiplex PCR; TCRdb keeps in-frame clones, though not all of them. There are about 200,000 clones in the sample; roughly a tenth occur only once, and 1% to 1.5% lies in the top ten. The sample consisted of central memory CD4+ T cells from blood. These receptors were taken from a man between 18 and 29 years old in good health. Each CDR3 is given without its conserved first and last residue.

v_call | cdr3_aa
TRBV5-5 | ASSLAGETQY
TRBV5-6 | ASSLGLPTDTQY
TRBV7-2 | ASSPRLAGEIYNEQF
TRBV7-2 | ASSLALPGANVLT
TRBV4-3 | ASSQGRAGEDEQY
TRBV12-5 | ASGQGSGLREQF
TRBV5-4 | ASSGGSGTPSVNEQF
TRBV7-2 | ASSLWGANVLT
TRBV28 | ASSILTGGDYGYT
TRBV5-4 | ASSPGDSLPDTQY
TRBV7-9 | ASSLGSNLAKNIQY
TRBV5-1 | ASSPRGSSYEQY
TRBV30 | ACIAGRNEQF
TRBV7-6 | ASSLGQAQETQY
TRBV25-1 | ASSSMTSRAKNIQY
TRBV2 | ASSENLEPQH
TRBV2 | ASSAGPRTGELF
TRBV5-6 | ASSAPSGSTETQY
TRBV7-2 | ASRPTGPLTFEQY
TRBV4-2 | ASSQAGLRGETQY
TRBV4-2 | ASSQDAAPRTDTQY
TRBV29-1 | SVEPGLGETQY
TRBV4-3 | ASSPRTEDFYEQY
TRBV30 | AWSGTGARETQY
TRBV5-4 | ASTRGGFAAGGPYNEQF
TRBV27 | ASGGTAPRYEQY
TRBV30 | AWRPRDRDHYGYT
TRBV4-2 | ASSQEVRGREQF
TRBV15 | ATSRDSGGYT
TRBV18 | ASSPRDRDRIKTQY
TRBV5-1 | ASSANSGIDTDTQY
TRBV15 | ATRRQGSRETQY
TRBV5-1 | ASSLQGEWYNEQF
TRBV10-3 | AISESLEKNIQY
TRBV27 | ASSSWTGNTEAF
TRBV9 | ASSVQATTGANVLT
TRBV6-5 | ASRVAGEYNEQF
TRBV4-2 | ASSQTGGLDTQY
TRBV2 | ASSEVFAGGNNEQF
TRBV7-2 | ASSPILQETQY
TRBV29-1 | SVGGRAREQY
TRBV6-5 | ASRAGTRGNEQF
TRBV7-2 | ASSPSWGGPYEQY
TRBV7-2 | ASSSLGQGAGANVLT
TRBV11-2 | ASSLRANTEAF
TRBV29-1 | SVKGGEETQY
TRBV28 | ASRSGTFTRTQY
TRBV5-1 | ASSFAGITDTQY
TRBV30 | AWTQQRYANEKLF
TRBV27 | ASSLSFRLRGKGSYEQY
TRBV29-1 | SVEDGYKETQY
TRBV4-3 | ASRTSGSNEQF
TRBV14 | ASSQGARLKLF
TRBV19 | ASRGGLSSYNEQF
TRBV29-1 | SALGGGGNTEAF